These 31 T cell receptor beta chains share one sample of origin, sequenced in a study of control samples from healthy donors and cancer patients. Only in-frame clones appear in the TCRdb table, and some are missing; sequencing was by immunoSEQ multiplex PCR. The table shows under 80,000 clones, with 94% occurring only once. Sequenced material: blood. Every receptor here comes from a woman in her forties in good health.

The rearrangement joins TRBV7-2 to TRBJ1-3, with 7 bases that match TRBD1. From germline, CDR1 is SGHTA and CDR2 FQGNSA. This CDR3 contains 14 residues. After removal of 7 bases from V and 2 bases from J, the junction contained 5 bases not matched to a gene. The CDR3 DNA sequence: TGTGCCAGCACCTATGACAGGGCTGGAAACACCATATATTTT. This codes for CASTYDRAGNTIYF.

The chain joins TRBV5-1 to TRBJ1-5; 8 bases map to TRBD1. The CDR3 loop spans 14 amino acids. Germline V lookup: CDR1 SGHRS, CDR2 YFSETQ. The V and J ends lost 4 bases and 2 bases, in that order; junction bases with no gene match: 2. CDR3 coding DNA: TGCGCCAGCAGCCCGACAGGGGGCAATCAGCCCCAGCATTTT. It codes for CASSPTGGNQPQHF.

This clone occurred once. The chain couples TRBV7-2 to TRBJ2-4, with D possibly TRBD2 on 7 matching bases. There are 16 residues in the CDR3. Trimming stripped 0 bases from V and 8 bases from J, with 17 bases between. From germline, CDR1 is SGHTA and CDR2 FQGNSA. CDR3 coding DNA: TGTGCCAGCAGCTTAGCGGCTACTAGCGAGGGGGACATTCAGTACTTC. Translating gives CASSLAATSEGDIQYF.

The chain combines TRBV10-3 with TRBJ2-5; D is uncertain. The V gene lost 7 bases and the J gene lost 0 bases, with 6 bases spanning the gap. Germline V CDR1 and CDR2: ENHRY, SYGVKD. The CDR3 length is 12 residues. The CDR3 region is CAINDNQETQYF. In nucleotides, the CDR3 is TGTGCCATCAACGATAACCAAGAGACCCAGTACTTC.

This chain joins TRBV6-5 and TRBJ1-2; no clear D gene. The CDR3 is 13 amino acids. From germline, CDR1 is MNHEY and CDR2 SVGAGI. V was cut by 5 bases and J by 4 bases, with 11 bases left in between. In DNA form, the CDR3 reads TGTGCCAGCAGTCGGCTGTCTAGCTATGGCTACACCTTC. It translates to CASSRLSSYGYTF.

This CDR3 reads CASSQEVLGPEYYNEQFF. CDR3 DNA: TGTGCCAGCAGCCAAGAGGTTTTGGGGCCGGAGTACTACAATGAGCAGTTCTTC. V gene TRBV4-2 combines with J gene TRBJ2-1; D possibly corresponds to TRBD1 (5 bases). Germline CDR1 is LGHNA and CDR2 is YNFKEQ. V lost 0 bases and J lost 3, with 18 bases in between. This CDR3 spans 18 amino acids.

The chain links TRBV23-1 to TRBJ1-4; perhaps TRBD1 as D (6 bases). TRBV23-1 falls under the ORF class, with uncertain function. The CDR3 length is 15 residues. The ends were cut back, 4 bases at V and 8 bases at J, with 17 bases in the middle. CDR3 region: CASSRGSGAHEKLFF. In DNA form, the CDR3 reads TGCGCCAGCAGTCGGGGATCGGGGGCACACGAAAAACTGTTTTTT.

V and J are TRBV6-5 and TRBJ1-3; 8 positions agree with TRBD1. Trimming took 6 bases from V and 2 from J; bases not matched to a gene: 3. The CDR3 sequence is 14 residues long. Germline CDR1 is MNHEY and CDR2 is SVGAGI. CDR3 residues: CASRSQGAGNTIYF. DNA of the CDR3: TGTGCCAGCAGATCACAGGGGGCTGGAAACACCATATATTTT.

The gene calls are TRBV7-2 and TRBJ1-4, with D uncertain. The germline V gene has CDR1 SGHTA and CDR2 FQGNSA. This CDR3 has 15 residues. The V gene lost 1 base and the J gene lost 0 bases, with 6 bases spanning the gap. This CDR3 is CASSLGLTTNEKLFF. The CDR3, as DNA: TGTGCCAGCAGCTTAGGGCTGACAACTAATGAAAAACTGTTTTTT. Together with reference TRBV7-2 and TRBJ1-4, the CDR3 gives the full variable domain: GAGVSQSPSNKVTEKGKDVELRCDPISGHTALYWYRQSLGQGLEFLIYFQGNSAPDKSGLPSDRFSAERTGGSVSTLTIQRTQQEDSAVYLCASSLGLTTNEKLFFGSGTQLSVL.

This chain links TRBV15 with TRBJ1-6; no firm D call. The CDR3 is 16 amino acids. V lost 0 bases and J lost 5, with 11 bases in between. CDR1 and CDR2 from the germline V gene are LNHNV and YYDKDF (reference sequence). The CDR3 sequence: CATSRETTADNSPLHF. CDR3 sequence (DNA): TGTGCCACCAGCAGAGAGACCACAGCCGATAATTCACCCCTCCACTTT.

The chain uses TRBV7-9 and TRBJ2-3, with 12 bases lining up with TRBD2. V lost 5 bases to trimming and J lost 0 bases; unmatched junction nucleotides: 3. CDR3 length: 16 residues. Germline V lookup: CDR1 SEHNR, CDR2 FQNEAQ (reference sequence). The CDR3 nucleotides are TGTGCCAGCAGCATGACTAGCGGGGGAAGCACAGATACGCAGTATTTT. Its protein product is CASSMTSGGSTDTQYF.

The V gene is TRBV9, the J gene TRBJ1-4, with 8 nucleotides matching TRBD1. Germline lookup yields CDR1 SGDLS and CDR2 YYNGEE. CDR3 length: 14 residues. V lost 3 bases and J lost 6; bases outside the gene matches: 4. CDR3 residues: CASSGQGWDEKLFF. In nucleotides, the CDR3 is TGTGCCAGCAGCGGACAGGGGTGGGATGAAAAACTGTTTTTT.

The chain employs TRBV14 and TRBJ2-3; 11 positions agree with TRBD1. CDR1 SGHDN and CDR2 FVKESK come from the germline V gene. The CDR3 length is 13 residues. V lost 6 bases, J lost 4 bases, and 0 bases stayed unmatched. CDR3 in amino acids: CASRGQGADTQYF. The DNA of the CDR3 is TGTGCCAGCAGGGGACAGGGGGCAGATACGCAGTATTTT.

The chain's CDR3 is CASSGTGGEDYGYTF. The CDR3 DNA follows: TGTGCCAGCAGCGGAACAGGGGGCGAGGACTATGGCTACACCTTC. The chain carries TRBV9 and TRBJ1-2; the match to TRBD1 covers 9 bases. Germline V gene data show CDR1 as SGDLS and CDR2 as YYNGEE. J was trimmed by 3 bases and V by 3 bases; bases with no gene match: 6. The CDR3 has 15 residues.

The V call is TRBV7-9, the J call TRBJ1-6, with TRBD1 identical over 8 bases. The CDR3 runs to 13 residues. V lost 9 bases and J lost 10; bases outside the gene matches: 8. Germline values: CDR1 SEHNR, CDR2 FQNEAQ (reference sequence). Here the CDR3 DNA reads TGTGCCAGTAAGGACAGGGAGAGGTCACCCCTCCACTTT. Translating gives CASKDRERSPLHF.

The rearrangement uses TRBV19 and TRBJ2-7; tentatively, D is TRBD1 (5 bases). The germline gives CDR1 LNHDA, CDR2 SQIVND (reference sequence). CDR3 length: 12 residues. Trimming stripped 6 bases from V and 5 bases from J, with 11 bases between. The CDR3 protein is CASSNMGHEQYF. The CDR3 DNA is TGTGCCAGTAGCAATATGGGGCACGAGCAGTACTTC.

The V gene is TRBV18, the J gene TRBJ1-1; D perhaps matches TRBD1 (5 bases). The germline V gene has CDR1 KGHSH and CDR2 LQKENI. This CDR3 contains 14 residues. With 2 bases removed from V and 9 bases from J, the gap between germline ends came to 16 bases. As DNA, the CDR3 is TGTGCCAGCTCACCATCGATCCCCAGGGCCCAAGCTTTCTTT. Its translation: CASSPSIPRAQAFF. Filled out from reference TRBV18 and TRBJ1-1, the complete variable domain reads NAGVMQNPRHLVRRRGQEARLRCSPMKGHSHVYWYRQLPEEGLKFMVYLQKENIIDESGMPKERFSAEFPKEGPSILRIQQVVRGDSAAYFCASSPSIPRAQAFFGQGTRLTVV.

The gene calls are TRBV5-1 and TRBJ1-5, with 7 bases that match TRBD1. V shed 0 bases and J 4 bases; nucleotides not matched to a gene: 4. This CDR3 comprises 15 residues. CDR1 and CDR2 from the germline V gene are SGHRS and YFSETQ. Here the CDR3 DNA reads TGCGCCAGCAGCTTGGACCCACAGGGGAATCAGCCCCAGCATTTT. Translating it yields CASSLDPQGNQPQHF.

The CDR3 sequence: CASSQDLGQITKLFF. Written as DNA, the CDR3 is TGTGCCAGCAGCCAAGATCTTGGACAGATTACAAAACTGTTTTTT. This chain connects TRBV3-1 (or the pseudogene TRBV3-2) to TRBJ1-4; a possible D gene is TRBD1 (6 bases). The CDR3 totals 15 residues. Trimming removed 0 bases at V and 10 bases at J, with 15 bases between. CDR1 and CDR2 (germline): LGHDT, YNNKEL (reference sequence).

V is TRBV2 and J is TRBJ1-4; tentatively, D is TRBD1 (5 bases). CDR3 length: 14 residues. Between the trimmed V and J ends, which lost 3 bases and 6 bases, there was a span of 11 bases. Germline CDR1 SNHLY, CDR2 FYNNEI. For the CDR3, the DNA is TGTGCCAGCAGTGACAGGGTTCAGGATGAAAAACTGTTTTTT. This codes for CASSDRVQDEKLFF.

The V gene is TRBV5-8, the J gene TRBJ2-1; no firm D call. V lost 0 bases and J lost 0, with 4 bases in between. Per the germline V gene, CDR1 is SGHTS and CDR2 is YDEGEE. CDR3 length: 14 amino acids. The CDR3 region is CASSLAFSYNEQFF. The CDR3 DNA sequence: TGTGCCAGCAGCTTGGCGTTCTCCTACAATGAGCAGTTCTTC.

The genes are TRBV6-2 or TRBV6-3 and TRBJ2-3; 7 bases map to TRBD1. V trimming: 5 bases; J trimming: 3 bases; junction bases outside the gene matches: 2. The germline V gene has CDR1 MNHEY and CDR2 SVGEGT. This CDR3 is 13 amino acids long. The CDR3 DNA reads as TGTGCCAGCAGTACAGGGGAAACAGATACGCAGTATTTT. This translates into CASSTGETDTQYF.

CDR3 DNA sequence: TGTGCCAGCAGCTCTTCGGACAGGAGGGACACTGAAGCTTTCTTT. Translation: CASSSSDRRDTEAFF. The gene calls are TRBV11-2 and TRBJ1-1; 7 nucleotides match TRBD1. Losses at the gene ends were 4 bases for V and 3 bases for J; bases not matched to a gene: 8. Looked up from germline, CDR1 is SGHAT and CDR2 is FQNNGV. The CDR3 contains 15 residues.

The chain joins TRBV28 to TRBJ1-1, with D perhaps matching TRBD1 (5 bases). This CDR3 is built from 12 residues. Germline loops: CDR1 MDHEN, CDR2 SYDVKM. The CDR3 nucleotides are TGTGGGGAGTGGGGGGTGAACACTGAAGCTTTCTTT. Its translation: CGEWGVNTEAFF.

The chain uses TRBV27 and TRBJ2-6; D possibly corresponds to TRBD1 (5 bases). Trimming left V 2 bases short and J 0 bases short, with 5 bases between. This CDR3 has 15 amino acids. The germline V gene encodes CDR1 MNHEY and CDR2 SMNVEV (reference sequence). The CDR3 region is CASSLDSSGANVLTF. DNA for the CDR3: TGTGCCAGCAGTTTAGACAGCTCTGGGGCCAACGTCCTGACTTTC.

This chain connects TRBV5-1 to TRBJ2-7; a weak D match, TRBD2 (6 bases). Trimming removed 0 bases from V and 7 bases from J, with 11 bases in between. CDR3 length: 13 amino acids. Germline CDR1 is SGHRS and CDR2 is YFSETQ. The CDR3, as DNA: TGCGCCAGCAGCTTGGAGGCGGGGAAGGAGCAGTACTTC. Residues: CASSLEAGKEQYF.

The chain links TRBV7-9 to TRBJ1-1; TRBD1 is a possible D gene (5 bases). V lost 5 bases and J lost 4, with 8 bases in between. Germline V gene data show CDR1 as SEHNR and CDR2 as FQNEAQ (reference sequence). The CDR3 loop spans 12 amino acids. CDR3 loop: CASSRGTTEAFF. The CDR3 DNA reads as TGTGCCAGCAGCCGCGGGACCACTGAAGCTTTCTTT.

The J gene is TRBJ2-5, the V gene TRBV10-3, with unresolved D. The length of the CDR3 is 11 residues. Germline-derived CDR1 and CDR2 are ENHRY and SYGVKD. Trimming cost V 0 bases and J 10 bases, with 6 bases left between them. The CDR3 loop is CAISESRSQYF. DNA for the CDR3: TGTGCCATCAGTGAGTCGCGTAGCCAGTACTTC.

CDR3 nucleotide sequence: TGCACCAGCAGCCCCGACCGACTAGCGGGGGGGCGTGAGACCCAGTACTTC. It translates to CTSSPDRLAGGRETQYF. The rearrangement links TRBV1 to TRBJ2-5; TRBD2, the D gene given by the table, was not confirmed from the DNA. TRBV1 is designated a pseudogene. This CDR3 spans 17 amino acids.

V usage is TRBV6-5 and J usage is TRBJ1-6; perhaps TRBD1 as D (6 bases). CDR1 and CDR2 (germline): MNHEY, SVGAGI. The ends were cut back, 7 bases at V and 6 bases at J, with 13 bases in the middle. This CDR3 is 14 amino acids long. CDR3 nucleotide sequence: TGTGCCAGCACCATACAGGGTCTTAATTCACCCCTCCACTTT. As protein: CASTIQGLNSPLHF.

The chain has TRBV5-4 and TRBJ2-1; maybe TRBD2 (6 bases). There are 14 residues in the CDR3. The germline gives CDR1 SGHNT, CDR2 YYREEE (reference sequence). Deletions cut 7 bases from V and 8 bases from J, with 19 bases between. In nucleotides, the CDR3 is TGTGCCAGCGTTCGTTCAGGAGGGAACCATGAGCAGTTCTTC. It is translated as CASVRSGGNHEQFF.